This T cell receptor beta chain comes out of a study of naive and memory T cell subsets. The V gene's germline CDR1 is DFQATT and CDR2 SNEGSKA (reference sequence). The CDR3 is 15 residues long. Only one count was recorded for this clonotype. Compared with germline, one end of the junction differs, possibly owing to a read error. An equimolar mix of two oligonucleotides served as the beta constant-region primer for TRBC1 and TRBC2. TCRdb re-analysed the UMI-ligation and nested PCR reads in MiXCR, keeping a single row per CDR3 protein. The sample shows around 90,000 distinct CDR3 sequences, roughly 7.3% of them seen only once.

Specimen: central memory CD4+ T cells from blood. The genes are TRBV20-1 and TRBJ2-5, with 10 bases fitting TRBD2. The TCR sequence derives from a human donor in good health. As DNA, the CDR3 is TGCAGTGCTAGGAACAGCGGGGGGGATCAAGAGACCAAGTACTTC. Protein: CSARNSGGDQETKYF.